The 6 T cell receptor beta chains below all came from one sample that was sequenced in a study of response to subunit inactivated influenza vaccine. TCRdb analysed the RT-PCR reads with MiXCR anew, one entry per CDR3 protein. Of 500,000 to 700,000 distinct CDR3 sequences listed, under 25% were seen once; the top ten hold roughly 2.8%. Another study also made use of these data, one on T cells expressing NK-cell markers. From that paper: What made the TCR beta cDNA was 5'RACE template switching with UMIs.

The material was CD4+ T cells sorted from PBMCs, obtained approximately 12 days after vaccination. The source of these receptors is a man aged 50 to 59 who received an inactivated influenza vaccine.

The J gene is TRBJ1-4, the V gene TRBV4-1, with TRBD1 identical over 8 bases. V was pared by 4 bases and J by 8 bases, with 9 bases of the junction left unmatched. The CDR3 length is 15 residues. The V gene's germline CDR1 is MGHRA and CDR2 YSYEKL. The CDR3, as DNA: TGCGCCAGCAGCCTCTACGGACAGGGAAGGGAAAAACTGTTTTTT. It codes for CASSLYGQGREKLFF.

The chain is built from TRBV27 and TRBJ1-2; D gene uncertain. The CDR3 has 13 residues. V was clipped by 5 bases and J by 7 bases, with 14 bases between them. Germline-derived CDR1 and CDR2 are MNHEY and SMNVEV (reference sequence). The CDR3 spells CASSLRWRAGYTF. The CDR3 region has the DNA TGTGCCAGCAGTCTGCGTTGGAGGGCTGGCTACACCTTC.

This clonotype occurred a few times. J is TRBJ2-2 and V is TRBV10-2; D remains ambiguous. The CDR3 spans 14 residues. Trimming removed 6 bases from V and 7 bases from J, with 15 bases in between. Germline values: CDR1 WSHSY, CDR2 SAAADI. CDR3 protein: CASRDPGHIGELFF. DNA for the CDR3: TGCGCCAGCAGGGACCCGGGCCACATCGGGGAGCTGTTTTTT.

The chain uses TRBV7-3 and TRBJ2-2; 8 nucleotides match TRBD1. This CDR3 region has 17 residues. Unmatched junction bases numbered 8, after V lost 1 base and J lost 4 bases. Germline CDR1 and CDR2: SGHTA and FQGTGA. The CDR3, as DNA: TGTGCCAGCAGCTTAATGGCGGCAGGGGGCATCACCGGGGAGCTGTTTTTT. It encodes CASSLMAAGGITGELFF. The full variable domain, its missing parts supplied by reference TRBV7-3 and TRBJ2-2, is GAGVSQTPSNKVTEKGKYVELRCDPISGHTALYWYRQSLGQGPEFLIYFQGTGAADDSGLPNDRFFAVRPEGSVSTLKIQRTERGDSAVYLCASSLMAAGGITGELFFGEGSRLTVL.

The chain joins TRBV28 to TRBJ2-3; TRBD2 matches 8 bases. Trimming at V came to 4 bases and at J to 0 bases, leaving 6 bases not matched to a gene. Germline CDR1 is MDHEN and CDR2 is SYDVKM. This CDR3 comprises 16 residues. CDR3 region: CASSSLLAGSTDTQYF. For the CDR3, the DNA is TGTGCCAGCAGTTCCCTCTTAGCGGGGAGCACAGATACGCAGTATTTT.

This chain connects TRBV12-3 or TRBV12-4 to TRBJ1-2; 8 nucleotides agree with TRBD1. Germline trimming cut 5 bases from V and 4 bases from J; bases unmatched to any gene: 9. This CDR3 contains 15 residues. The CDR3 reads CASSRGQAQGYGYTF. DNA for the CDR3: TGTGCCAGCAGTAGGGGACAGGCTCAGGGCTATGGCTACACCTTC.